The 19 T cell receptor beta chains in this list originate from one sample, sequenced in a study of control samples from healthy donors and cancer patients. Sequencing used immunoSEQ multiplex PCR; TCRdb keeps in-frame clones, though not all of them. The table lists fewer than 200,000 clones, approximately 90% of them singletons. The sequenced sample consisted of blood. Source of these receptors: a man under 40 in good health.

The chain links TRBV7-8 to TRBJ1-2; possible D gene TRBD1, 5 bases. Trimming took off 6 bases at V and 5 bases at J, with 22 bases between the two ends. Germline V lookup: CDR1 SGHVS, CDR2 FQNEAQ. The CDR3 is made up of 16 amino acids. CDR3 bases: TGTGCCAGCAGGAAGAGGGGATTGGCGGGAACATATGGCTACACCTTC. This codes for CASRKRGLAGTYGYTF.

V and J are TRBV5-4 and TRBJ2-3, with D maybe TRBD2 (5 bases). V was pared by 6 bases and J by 3 bases, with 11 bases between. CDR1 and CDR2 (germline): SGHNT, YYREEE (reference sequence). The CDR3 has 13 residues. The CDR3 DNA reads TGTGCCAGCAACGAGGGATGGACAGATACGCAGTATTTT. Residues: CASNEGWTDTQYF.

The gene calls are TRBV10-3 and TRBJ1-4; maybe TRBD1 (6 bases). Trimming took 0 bases from V and 7 from J, leaving 12 bases between them. CDR3 length: 15 amino acids. CDR1 is ENHRY and CDR2 is SYGVKD in the germline V gene. The CDR3 loop reads CAISESSTGLEKLFF. The CDR3 nucleotides are TGTGCCATCAGTGAGTCTAGTACAGGGCTTGAAAAACTGTTTTTT.

J is TRBJ1-2 and V is TRBV5-1; D unresolved. The CDR3 sequence is 13 residues long. Germline V gene sequence: CDR1 SGHRS, CDR2 YFSETQ. Deletions cut 1 base from V and 2 bases from J, with 6 bases between. This CDR3 is CASSLHSNYGYTF. The CDR3 DNA sequence: TGCGCCAGCAGCTTGCACAGCAACTATGGCTACACCTTC.

The J gene is TRBJ1-5, the V gene TRBV19, with TRBD1 matching over 10 bases. The V and J ends lost 6 bases and 11 bases, in that order; junction bases with no gene match: 1. Germline CDR1 and CDR2: LNHDA and SQIVND (reference sequence). This CDR3 comprises 11 residues. In DNA form, the CDR3 reads TGTGCCAGTAGGGACAGGGGGGCCCAGCATTTT. Translated, it gives CASRDRGAQHF.

The chain links TRBV27 to TRBJ1-3; TRBD1 might be the D (6 bases). Germline CDR1 is MNHEY and CDR2 is SMNVEV (reference sequence). The CDR3 consists of 16 residues. V was trimmed by 4 bases and J by 4 bases, leaving 17 bases between them. CDR3 sequence: CASSYGRGGKGNTIYF. The CDR3 region has the DNA TGTGCCAGCAGTTATGGGAGGGGGGGGAAAGGAAACACCATATATTTT.

The chain joins TRBV6-2 or TRBV6-3 to TRBJ1-1, with D hard to call. V was trimmed by 4 bases and J by 0 bases, leaving 6 bases between them. Germline V gene lookup returns CDR1 MNHEY and CDR2 SVGEGT. The CDR3 extends over 13 amino acids. The CDR3 loop is CASSWSMNTEAFF. The CDR3, as DNA: TGTGCCAGCAGTTGGAGCATGAACACTGAAGCTTTCTTT.

The rearrangement links TRBV30 to TRBJ1-4, with 9 nucleotides matching TRBD1. The germline V gene encodes CDR1 GTSNPN and CDR2 SVGIG (reference sequence). CDR3 length: 13 amino acids. With 5 bases clipped from V and 6 bases from J, the junction kept 4 bases outside the gene matches. This CDR3 reads CAWGTGRDEKLFF. The CDR3 coding sequence is TGTGCCTGGGGGACAGGGAGGGATGAAAAACTGTTTTTT.

The rearrangement joins TRBV9 to TRBJ1-2, with D perhaps matching TRBD1 (6 bases). The V end was cut by 0 bases, the J end by 8 bases, with 17 bases between. The CDR3 covers 15 residues. Looked up from germline, CDR1 is SGDLS and CDR2 is YYNGEE. CDR3 residues: CASSVEFRGPRGYTF. The CDR3 bases are TGTGCCAGCAGCGTAGAGTTCCGGGGGCCGAGGGGCTACACCTTC.

This clone was seen more than once but under ten times. CDR3 nucleotide sequence: TGTGCCATCAGTGAGGTACGGGCCTCGGACGGCTACACCTTC. Translation gives CAISEVRASDGYTF. The rearrangement joins TRBV10-3 to TRBJ1-2; unclear D gene. The CDR3 sequence is 14 residues long. The V gene lost 2 bases and the J gene lost 8 bases, with 15 bases spanning the gap. Germline V gene sequence: CDR1 ENHRY, CDR2 SYGVKD.

This clone showed up just once. V and J are TRBV4-1 and TRBJ2-7; D unresolved. The CDR3 has 15 amino acids. Germline CDR1 reads MGHRA; CDR2 reads YSYEKL. V lost 1 base and J 0 bases, leaving 10 bases between the germline ends. The CDR3 DNA is TGCGCCAGCAGCCAAGTGGCGGAGAGCTCCTACGAGCAGTACTTC. This gives the protein CASSQVAESSYEQYF.

This rearrangement joins TRBV7-7 to TRBJ2-7; TRBD2 matches 9 bases. Trimming at V came to 5 bases and at J to 2 bases, leaving 13 bases not matched to a gene. CDR1 and CDR2 (germline): SSHAT, FNYEAQ (reference sequence). The CDR3 has 17 residues. DNA for the CDR3: TGTGCCAGCAGCCCCAACCCTCCCGGGACTAGCCCCTACGAGCAGTACTTC. Translated: CASSPNPPGTSPYEQYF.

This clone was counted a few times. This chain links TRBV7-2 with TRBJ1-1, with 9 nucleotides matching TRBD1. Germline values: CDR1 SGHTA, CDR2 FQGNSA. This CDR3 is 15 amino acids long. With V trimmed by 5 bases and J by 5 bases, 9 bases remained unmatched. The CDR3 bases are TGTGCCAGCAGCCAAGCACAGGGGGCGCGGACTGAAGCTTTCTTT. It yields the protein CASSQAQGARTEAFF.

V and J are TRBV29-1 and TRBJ2-7, with a tentative D call TRBD1 (6 bases). V was shortened by 5 bases and J by 0 bases, with 11 bases between the two germline ends. Germline loops: CDR1 SQVTM, CDR2 ANQGSEA. The CDR3 is 13 amino acids. CDR3 sequence: CSVTHRASYEQYF. The CDR3 DNA reads as TGCAGCGTTACCCACAGGGCCTCCTACGAGCAGTACTTC.

V and J are TRBV6-5 and TRBJ1-1, with 7 positions matching TRBD1. The junction had 14 bases not matched to a gene; V was cut back by 7 bases and J by 9 bases. Germline V gene lookup returns CDR1 MNHEY and CDR2 SVGAGI. The CDR3 is 14 amino acids. The CDR3 nucleotides read TGTGCCAGCATCCCACCCCTACAGGGGCGGCAAGCTTTCTTT. Residues: CASIPPLQGRQAFF.

The chain combines TRBV7-9 with TRBJ2-1, with D possibly TRBD2 on 5 matching bases. Germline V gene sequence: CDR1 SEHNR, CDR2 FQNEAQ (reference sequence). Trimming pared 1 base from V and 6 bases from J, leaving 10 bases between. The CDR3 covers 14 residues. CDR3 region: CASSLGAGANEQFF. In DNA, the CDR3 is TGTGCCAGCAGCTTAGGGGCGGGCGCCAATGAGCAGTTCTTC.

This rearrangement joins TRBV5-1 to TRBJ1-6; 9 bases agree with TRBD1. CDR1 SGHRS and CDR2 YFSETQ come from the germline V gene. After removal of 5 bases from V and 5 bases from J, the junction contained 8 bases not matched to a gene. The CDR3 totals 16 residues. The CDR3 spells CASRSGQGLNNSPLHF. CDR3 nucleotide sequence: TGCGCCAGCAGATCCGGACAGGGGCTCAATAATTCACCCCTCCACTTT.

This chain connects TRBV5-1 to TRBJ1-1; D gene unclear. Trimming took 2 bases from V and 2 from J, leaving 10 bases between them. Germline V CDR1 and CDR2: SGHRS, YFSETQ. This CDR3 has 14 residues. The CDR3 loop reads CASSLDGGNTEAFF. The CDR3 DNA reads as TGCGCCAGCAGCTTAGACGGAGGCAACACTGAAGCTTTCTTT.

J is TRBJ2-5 and V is TRBV10-3, with 7 bases identical to TRBD2. The ends lost 3 bases at V and 9 bases at J; junction bases unmatched: 4. The CDR3 has 12 amino acids. Germline CDR1 is ENHRY and CDR2 is SYGVKD. The DNA for the CDR3 is TGTGCCATCAGTGATCAAGGGAGGGCCCAGTACTTC. This sequence encodes CAISDQGRAQYF.